Listed below are T cell receptor beta chains from one sample, sequenced in a study of beta chain features in type 1 diabetes. TCRdb's copy holds only in-frame clones and misses some; the assay was immunoSEQ multiplex PCR. This repertoire shows about 40,000 clones, approximately 49% found once; its top ten account for about 0.24%. The specimen sequenced was stem cell memory CD4+ T cells from blood. The origin of the receptors is a woman in her 30s in good health. Both conserved end residues are part of each CDR3. Each record gives: clone size, V gene, J gene, D gene, CDR3 DNA, CDR3 protein. D genes are given only for firm matches. The listing skips clone size in some rows; elsewhere it reads once, few, many or a size class.

clone_size: .; v_call: TRBV5-4; j_call: TRBJ1-3; d_call: .; cdr3_nt: TGTGCCAGCAGCTTGGGGGGCCTTCTGAGCTCTGGAAACACCATATATTTT; cdr3_aa: CASSLGGLLSSGNTIYF
clone_size: few; v_call: TRBV28; j_call: TRBJ2-7; d_call: TRBD1; cdr3_nt: TGTGCCAGCGGCGGACAGGGGGCGTCCTACGAGCAGTACTTC; cdr3_aa: CASGGQGASYEQYF
clone_size: .; v_call: TRBV7-3; j_call: TRBJ2-3; d_call: TRBD2; cdr3_nt: TGTGCCAGCAGCTTAATGGGACTAGCGGGAGTGGTAGATACGCAGTATTTT; cdr3_aa: CASSLMGLAGVVDTQYF
clone_size: .; v_call: TRBV4-2; j_call: TRBJ1-5; d_call: TRBD1; cdr3_nt: TGTGCCAGCAGCCGGTACACAGGGGGCGGCAATCAGCCCCAGCATTTT; cdr3_aa: CASSRYTGGGNQPQHF
clone_size: .; v_call: TRBV6-1; j_call: TRBJ2-7; d_call: .; cdr3_nt: TGTGCCAGCAGTCAGGGTCTTTCCTACGAGCAGTACTTC; cdr3_aa: CASSQGLSYEQYF
clone_size: .; v_call: TRBV28; j_call: TRBJ1-2; d_call: TRBD1; cdr3_nt: TGTGCCAGCAACAGGGGTAACTATGGCTACACCTTC; cdr3_aa: CASNRGNYGYTF
clone_size: .; v_call: TRBV7-2; j_call: TRBJ2-5; d_call: TRBD2; cdr3_nt: TGTGCCAGCAGCATGGGAGGGATTGAGACCCAGTACTTC; cdr3_aa: CASSMGGIETQYF
clone_size: .; v_call: TRBV6-5; j_call: TRBJ2-1; d_call: TRBD1; cdr3_nt: TGTGCCAGCACCCGCTACAGGGGATACAATGAGCAGTTCTTC; cdr3_aa: CASTRYRGYNEQFF
clone_size: .; v_call: TRBV7-9; j_call: TRBJ2-7; d_call: .; cdr3_nt: TGTGCCAGCAGCTCCCGGGGGACGGTCTGGGAGCAGTACTTC; cdr3_aa: CASSSRGTVWEQYF
clone_size: few; v_call: TRBV7-6; j_call: TRBJ2-1; d_call: .; cdr3_nt: TGTGCCAGCAGCTTAAGTGACTCTCTTCTGCAGTTCTTC; cdr3_aa: CASSLSDSLLQFF
clone_size: .; v_call: TRBV2; j_call: TRBJ2-7; d_call: TRBD1; cdr3_nt: TGTGCCAGCAACTCACTAGGGGGCAGGGGGCGATCCTACGAGCAGTACTTC; cdr3_aa: CASNSLGGRGRSYEQYF
clone_size: .; v_call: TRBV5-4; j_call: TRBJ2-7; d_call: .; cdr3_nt: TGTGCCAGCAGCTCGGGTCGTATGTATTTTGGTGTGGCCGAGCAGTACTTC; cdr3_aa: CASSSGRMYFGVAEQYF
clone_size: .; v_call: TRBV6-5; j_call: TRBJ2-3; d_call: .; cdr3_nt: TGTGCCAGCAGTTCGGGGAGACTCACAACAGATACGCAGTATTTT; cdr3_aa: CASSSGRLTTDTQYF
clone_size: .; v_call: TRBV28; j_call: TRBJ1-5; d_call: TRBD1; cdr3_nt: TGTGCCAGCAGTTCCCCGGGGACAGGGTTTAGCAATCAGCCCCAGCATTTT; cdr3_aa: CASSSPGTGFSNQPQHF
clone_size: once; v_call: TRBV5-6; j_call: TRBJ2-3; d_call: .; cdr3_nt: TGTGCCAGCAGCTTGATTACAGGGCTCAGGGCAGATACGCAGTATTTT; cdr3_aa: CASSLITGLRADTQYF
clone_size: .; v_call: TRBV7-3; j_call: TRBJ2-5; d_call: TRBD2; cdr3_nt: TGTGCCAGCAGCTTGCTAGCGGGAGTGGGGGAGACCCAGTACTTC; cdr3_aa: CASSLLAGVGETQYF
clone_size: few; v_call: TRBV4-3; j_call: TRBJ2-2; d_call: .; cdr3_nt: TGCGCCAGCAGCCGGAGCGGAAATGGAGGGGAGCTGTTTTTT; cdr3_aa: CASSRSGNGGELFF
clone_size: few; v_call: TRBV30; j_call: TRBJ2-1; d_call: TRBD2; cdr3_nt: TGTGCCTGGATAGGCGGGAGACACAATGAGCAGTTCTTC; cdr3_aa: CAWIGGRHNEQFF
clone_size: .; v_call: TRBV28; j_call: TRBJ1-1; d_call: TRBD1; cdr3_nt: TGTGCCAGCAGTTATTTTTGGACAGGGGGAATGAACACTGAAGCTTTCTTT; cdr3_aa: CASSYFWTGGMNTEAFF
clone_size: .; v_call: TRBV28; j_call: TRBJ1-5; d_call: TRBD1; cdr3_nt: TGTGCCAGCAGGCCGACAGGGCTTCGTCAGCCCCAGCATTTT; cdr3_aa: CASRPTGLRQPQHF
clone_size: .; v_call: TRBV7-2; j_call: TRBJ2-3; d_call: .; cdr3_nt: TGTGCCAGCAGCTTCGGCGGGGCTGGCCGACGGGATACGCAGTATTTT; cdr3_aa: CASSFGGAGRRDTQYF
clone_size: few; v_call: TRBV30; j_call: TRBJ2-7; d_call: TRBD2; cdr3_nt: TGTGCCTGGAGTATTAGCGGGGCCTACGAGCAGTACTTC; cdr3_aa: CAWSISGAYEQYF
clone_size: .; v_call: TRBV6-1; j_call: TRBJ2-5; d_call: .; cdr3_nt: TGTGCCGGGCAAAGGGATCGGGGAGAGACCCAGTACTTC; cdr3_aa: CAGQRDRGETQYF
clone_size: .; v_call: TRBV7-8; j_call: TRBJ1-1; d_call: TRBD1; cdr3_nt: TGTGCCAGCGACGACAGGGATTTGAACACTGAAGCTTTCTTT; cdr3_aa: CASDDRDLNTEAFF
clone_size: .; v_call: TRBV14; j_call: TRBJ1-1; d_call: .; cdr3_nt: TGTGCCAGCAGCCAGAGGCTCTGGAACACTGAAGCTTTCTTT; cdr3_aa: CASSQRLWNTEAFF
clone_size: .; v_call: TRBV18; j_call: TRBJ1-4; d_call: TRBD1; cdr3_nt: TGTGCCAGCTCACCACCGGGACAGGCGAACGCTAATGAAAAACTGTTTTTT; cdr3_aa: CASSPPGQANANEKLFF
clone_size: .; v_call: TRBV28; j_call: TRBJ2-1; d_call: TRBD2; cdr3_nt: TGTGCCAGCAGTTCCTACTTCAGCGGGAGGGACCGTAATGAGCAGTTCTTC; cdr3_aa: CASSSYFSGRDRNEQFF
clone_size: .; v_call: TRBV7-3; j_call: TRBJ2-3; d_call: .; cdr3_nt: TGTGCCAGCACCTTAATGGAGGGTGATACGCAGTATTTT; cdr3_aa: CASTLMEGDTQYF
clone_size: few; v_call: TRBV7-9; j_call: TRBJ2-7; d_call: TRBD2; cdr3_nt: TGTGCCAGCAGCTTAGACCCAGCGGGAGAGCGGGAGCAGTACTTC; cdr3_aa: CASSLDPAGEREQYF
clone_size: .; v_call: TRBV5-1; j_call: TRBJ2-1; d_call: TRBD2; cdr3_nt: TGCGCCAGCAGCTTGGGTCGGGAGGGCCGCTACAATGAGCAGTTCTTC; cdr3_aa: CASSLGREGRYNEQFF
clone_size: .; v_call: TRBV25-1; j_call: TRBJ2-1; d_call: TRBD1; cdr3_nt: TGTGCCAGCAGTGGGACAGGAGTAGCCTACAATGAGCAGTTCTTC; cdr3_aa: CASSGTGVAYNEQFF
clone_size: .; v_call: TRBV7-8; j_call: TRBJ2-3; d_call: TRBD2; cdr3_nt: TGTGCCAGCAGCCCCGGACTAGCGGGAATAGAGAGCACAGATACGCAGTATTTT; cdr3_aa: CASSPGLAGIESTDTQYF
clone_size: .; v_call: TRBV5-8; j_call: TRBJ2-3; d_call: TRBD2; cdr3_nt: TGTGCCAGCCTGCTGCCCGGACTAGCGGCAACGCAGTATTTT; cdr3_aa: CASLLPGLAATQYF
clone_size: .; v_call: TRBV5-6; j_call: TRBJ2-6; d_call: TRBD1; cdr3_nt: TGTGCCAGCAGCCGACAGGGCCTCCACCCTTCTGGGGCCAACGTCCTGACTTTC; cdr3_aa: CASSRQGLHPSGANVLTF
clone_size: .; v_call: TRBV28; j_call: TRBJ2-7; d_call: TRBD1; cdr3_nt: TGTGCCAGCAGTCCGGGACAGGGCCCCTACGAGCAGTACTTC; cdr3_aa: CASSPGQGPYEQYF
clone_size: .; v_call: TRBV14; j_call: TRBJ2-1; d_call: .; cdr3_nt: TGTGCCAGCGCGCCCCTAGGGAGTTACCATGAGCAGTTCTTC; cdr3_aa: CASAPLGSYHEQFF
clone_size: .; v_call: TRBV4-3; j_call: TRBJ2-3; d_call: TRBD2; cdr3_nt: TGCGCCAGCAGCCAAGGGACTAGCGGGAACTCAGATACGCAGTATTTT; cdr3_aa: CASSQGTSGNSDTQYF
clone_size: once; v_call: TRBV19; j_call: TRBJ1-1; d_call: .; cdr3_nt: TGTGCCAGTAGTAGAGGGGGTGCAAACACTGAAGCTTTCTTT; cdr3_aa: CASSRGGANTEAFF
clone_size: .; v_call: TRBV27; j_call: TRBJ2-2; d_call: .; cdr3_nt: .; cdr3_aa: CASSWRAWGGSCFF
clone_size: few; v_call: TRBV5-4; j_call: TRBJ2-1; d_call: TRBD2; cdr3_nt: TGTGCCAGCAGCCGGGGACTAGCGGCCCCCTACAATGAGCAGTTCTTC; cdr3_aa: CASSRGLAAPYNEQFF